This TCR beta chain was retrieved from a study of shared clonotypes between healthy human individuals. Unsorted PBMC samples were amplified in replicate PCRs containing roughly 300 ng DNA, about 30,000 T cell genomes. Data came from immunoSEQ multiplex PCR; TCRdb stores just in-frame clones and leaves some out. Altogether roughly 500,000 clones are present, roughly 80% being singletons, with the ten largest covering approximately 12%. Each sample came from a Caucasian adult donor living in Nashville, Tennessee. When samples were unsorted, some 90 million PBMCs were used for genomic DNA. The receptor was derived from a woman aged 40 to 55 in good health. Some clones in this sample may be carry-over from other donors' samples. Material: PBMCs.

For the CDR3, the DNA is TGTGCCAGCAGCTTGGCGAAGGGAGGTACTCTCTACAATGAGCAGTTCTTC. Amino acid sequence: CASSLAKGGTLYNEQFF. The V gene is TRBV5-6, the J gene TRBJ2-1; TRBD2 might be the D (6 bases). V lost 0 bases to trimming and J lost 3 bases, with 16 bases between them. The CDR3 spans 17 residues. CDR1 is SGHDT, CDR2 YYEEEE, per germline.